This T cell receptor beta chain came from a study of T cells in localized non-small cell lung cancer. Study outcomes and limitations: One tumor region alone was sequenced, and heterogeneity therefore remains possible. When the top 100 tumor clones were examined, a median approximately 59 of them also appeared in the adjacent lung, which was paired and uninvolved. Uninvolved nearby lung showed the greatest T cell clonality, exceeding that found in tumor.

To note about this clone: Its matching antigen is unknown.

Trimming left V 6 bases short and J 2 bases short, with 11 bases between. Germline CDR1 reads SEHNR; CDR2 reads FQNEAQ (reference sequence). This CDR3 contains 13 residues. This table comes from immunoSEQ multiplex PCR, and its TCRdb copy is limited to in-frame clones, with some not included. The data show tens of thousands of clones, with around 90% seen just once and roughly 15% held by the top ten. The chain employs TRBV7-9 and TRBJ2-7, with D possibly matching TRBD2 (5 bases). The TCR sequence derives from a man aged 35-75 years with stage I squamous cell lung carcinoma. The material sequenced was peripheral blood, taken before any cancer treatment. The CDR3 loop is CASRGELPYEQYF. In DNA, the CDR3 is TGTGCCAGCAGGGGAGAACTACCCTACGAGCAGTACTTC.